A single sample gave rise to the 20 T cell receptor beta chains below, sequenced in a study of siplizumab effects on memory and regulatory T cells. Assay: immunoSEQ multiplex PCR; the TCRdb copy retains only in-frame clones and omits some. This sample has about 100,000 clones, with about 91% found just once. The sample consisted of CD4+ T cells sorted from blood. All receptors derive from a human donor in good health.

This clone is a singleton in its sample. The chain couples TRBV6-5 to TRBJ2-4; 8 bases are shared with TRBD2. From germline, CDR1 is MNHEY and CDR2 SVGAGI. Trimming removed 2 bases from V and 5 bases from J; junction bases left unmatched: 8. CDR3 length: 16 amino acids. CDR3 nucleotide sequence: TGTGCCAGCAGTTACGGCCTGCGGACTAGCCAAAACATTCAGTACTTC. This gives the protein CASSYGLRTSQNIQYF.

The CDR3 sequence: CASSLTYFSGNTIYF. The CDR3 nucleotides read TGTGCCAGCAGCTTGACGTACTTCTCTGGAAACACCATATATTTT. The rearrangement joins TRBV11-2 to TRBJ1-3; D ambiguous. Looked up from germline, CDR1 is SGHAT and CDR2 is FQNNGV. The CDR3 consists of 15 residues. V was shortened by 3 bases and J by 0 bases, with 9 bases between the two germline ends.

This clone has more than one count but fewer than ten. The gene calls are TRBV28 and TRBJ1-2; D is ambiguous. This CDR3 is 13 amino acids long. Germline V gives CDR1 MDHEN, CDR2 SYDVKM. The V gene lost 6 bases and the J gene lost 8 bases, with 16 bases spanning the gap. The CDR3 region is CASRPLLGRGYTF. CDR3 bases: TGTGCCAGCAGACCACTCCTCGGGAGGGGCTACACCTTC.

V is TRBV27 and J is TRBJ2-7; the D is unclear. Trimming took 5 bases from V and 1 from J, leaving 12 bases between them. The CDR3 contains 14 residues. Germline V gene sequence: CDR1 MNHEY, CDR2 SMNVEV (reference sequence). CDR3 sequence reads: CASSKQGLSYEQYF. Here the CDR3 DNA reads TGTGCCAGCAGTAAGCAAGGTTTGTCCTACGAGCAGTACTTC.

This chain links TRBV30 with TRBJ1-4; no reliable D call. Germline CDR1 reads GTSNPN; CDR2 reads SVGIG (reference sequence). The CDR3 consists of 13 residues. V was trimmed by 2 bases and J by 0 bases, leaving 4 bases between them. CDR3 DNA sequence: TGTGCCTGGAGTCCCGCAACTAATGAAAAACTGTTTTTT. Its translation is CAWSPATNEKLFF.

The chain joins TRBV6-5 to TRBJ1-5, with TRBD1 identical over 9 bases. Germline V lookup: CDR1 MNHEY, CDR2 SVGAGI. The V and J ends lost 6 bases and 7 bases, in that order; junction bases with no gene match: 7. CDR3 length: 14 amino acids. The CDR3 bases are TGTGCCAGCAGGGCGACAGGGGGTATACAGCCCCAGCATTTT. Protein sequence: CASRATGGIQPQHF.

V gene TRBV4-1 combines with J gene TRBJ1-3; weak D call: TRBD1 (5 bases). Germline CDR1 is MGHRA and CDR2 is YSYEKL. The CDR3 is 16 residues long. Trimming shortened V by 3 bases and J by 3 bases, and 15 bases separated the two germline ends. The CDR3, as DNA: TGCGCCAGCAGCCAGGGAATCCGGGACTTTGGAAACACCATATATTTT. Encoded protein: CASSQGIRDFGNTIYF.

The V gene is TRBV5-1, the J gene TRBJ1-2; D is unresolved. V was trimmed by 4 bases and J by 4 bases, leaving 11 bases between them. The CDR3 contains 13 residues. Per germline, CDR1 SGHRS and CDR2 YFSETQ. CDR3 sequence reads: CASSVIGVYGYTF. The DNA for the CDR3 is TGCGCCAGCAGCGTGATTGGGGTCTATGGCTACACCTTC.

V and J are TRBV15 and TRBJ2-3, with D maybe TRBD1 (5 bases). V was pared by 0 bases and J by 4 bases, with 5 bases between. This CDR3 has 13 amino acids. The germline V gene has CDR1 LNHNV and CDR2 YYDKDF (reference sequence). CDR3 sequence reads: CATSREGADTQYF. The DNA for the CDR3 is TGTGCCACCAGCAGAGAAGGGGCAGATACGCAGTATTTT. Full variable domain (rest looked up from reference TRBV15 and TRBJ2-3): DAMVIQNPRYQVTQFGKPVTLSCSQTLNHNVMYWYQQKSSQAPKLLFHYYDKDFNNEADTPDNFQSRRPNTSFCFLDIRSPGLGDTAMYLCATSREGADTQYFGPGTRLTVL.

The V call is TRBV7-3, the J call TRBJ2-3, with 9 bases identical to TRBD2. CDR3 size: 16 residues. V shed 4 bases and J 4 bases; nucleotides not matched to a gene: 9. Germline values: CDR1 SGHTA, CDR2 FQGTGA. Written as DNA, the CDR3 is TGTGCCAGCAGCTCGTACGGGACTAGCCTATCAGATACGCAGTATTTT. It encodes CASSSYGTSLSDTQYF.

The chain is built from TRBV6-5 and TRBJ2-5; D is uncertain. The CDR3 is 14 residues long. The germline CDR1 and CDR2 sequences are MNHEY and SVGAGI. The V gene lost 8 bases and the J gene lost 5 bases, with 18 bases spanning the gap. CDR3 region: CASRAPSLVETQYF. The CDR3 region has the DNA TGTGCCAGCCGAGCCCCTAGTCTTGTGGAGACCCAGTACTTC.

CDR3 region: CASSLGTATYGYTF. As DNA, the CDR3 is TGTGCCAGCAGCTTGGGGACAGCCACCTATGGCTACACCTTC. The chain carries TRBV7-9 and TRBJ1-2, with 7 bases matching TRBD1. Unmatched junction bases numbered 5, after V lost 3 bases and J lost 4 bases. Germline V CDR1 and CDR2: SEHNR, FQNEAQ (reference sequence). This CDR3 region has 14 residues.

The chain carries TRBV15 and TRBJ1-2; D may be TRBD1 (5 bases). Trimming removed 5 bases at V and 4 bases at J, with 11 bases between. In germline, CDR1 is LNHNV, CDR2 YYDKDF (reference sequence). The CDR3 length is 13 residues. This chain's CDR3 is CATSARTFYGYTF. Written as DNA, the CDR3 is TGTGCCACCAGCGCGCGGACATTCTATGGCTACACCTTC. Combining the CDR3 with reference TRBV15 and TRBJ1-2 gives the whole variable domain DAMVIQNPRYQVTQFGKPVTLSCSQTLNHNVMYWYQQKSSQAPKLLFHYYDKDFNNEADTPDNFQSRRPNTSFCFLDIRSPGLGDTAMYLCATSARTFYGYTFGSGTRLTVV.

The chain carries TRBV19 and TRBJ2-7; D gene unclear. Trimming took off 7 bases at V and 5 bases at J, with 15 bases between the two ends. From germline, CDR1 is LNHDA and CDR2 SQIVND (reference sequence). The CDR3 has 13 amino acids. The CDR3 here is CASKGLVEDEQYF. CDR3 DNA sequence: TGTGCCAGTAAGGGTTTAGTTGAAGACGAGCAGTACTTC.

The V gene is TRBV7-2, the J gene TRBJ2-1; 8 bases agree with TRBD2. Germline CDR1 is SGHTA and CDR2 is FQGNSA. V shed 6 bases and J 2 bases; nucleotides not matched to a gene: 9. CDR3 length equals 16 residues. The CDR3 sequence is CASRSGTGGAYNEQFF. CDR3 in DNA: TGTGCCAGCAGATCAGGGACCGGGGGGGCCTACAATGAGCAGTTCTTC.

V gene TRBV28 combines with J gene TRBJ1-5; D is undetermined. V was cut by 3 bases and J by 4 bases, with 7 bases left in between. Germline loops: CDR1 MDHEN, CDR2 SYDVKM. The CDR3 has 13 amino acids. The CDR3 DNA sequence: TGTGCCAGCAGTTTCGAGCTGAATCAGCCCCAGCATTTT. This codes for CASSFELNQPQHF. Full variable domain (outside the CDR3, taken from reference TRBV28 and TRBJ1-5): DVKVTQSSRYLVKRTGEKVFLECVQDMDHENMFWYRQDPGLGLRLIYFSYDVKMKEKGDIPEGYSVSREKKERFSLILESASTNQTSMYLCASSFELNQPQHFGDGTRLSIL.

The chain recombines TRBV7-8 with TRBJ1-2; the D gene is possibly TRBD1 (6 bases). CDR3 size: 13 residues. The V end lost 5 bases, the J end lost 5 bases, and 12 bases lay between the germline ends. Germline-derived CDR1 and CDR2 are SGHVS and FQNEAQ. The CDR3 region is CASSIQQGYGYTF. CDR3 bases: TGTGCCAGCAGCATCCAACAGGGTTATGGCTACACCTTC.

This clone was detected once. The chain is built from TRBV30 and TRBJ1-2; D is uncertain. The germline gives CDR1 GTSNPN, CDR2 SVGIG (reference sequence). This CDR3 is built from 11 residues. V was pared by 1 base and J by 4 bases, with 4 bases between. The CDR3 is CAWSERYGYTF. In nucleotides, the CDR3 is TGTGCCTGGAGTGAACGCTATGGCTACACCTTC.

This chain joins TRBV13 and TRBJ2-7, with no clear D. The germline CDR1 and CDR2 sequences are PRHDT and FYEKMQ (reference sequence). The V end was cut by 3 bases, the J end by 0 bases, with 12 bases between. The CDR3 loop spans 15 amino acids. The CDR3 here is CASSFGRSSSYEQYF. The DNA of the CDR3 is TGTGCCAGCAGCTTTGGGCGGTCTAGCTCCTACGAGCAGTACTTC. Complete variable domain (other parts from reference TRBV13 and TRBJ2-7): AAGVIQSPRHLIKEKRETATLKCYPIPRHDTVYWYQQGPGQDPQFLISFYEKMQSDKGSIPDRFSAQQFSDYHSELNMSSLELGDSALYFCASSFGRSSSYEQYFGPGTRLTVT.

The chain joins TRBV15 to TRBJ2-7; D possibly uses TRBD1 or TRBD2 (7 bases each). Germline V gene data show CDR1 as LNHNV and CDR2 as YYDKDF (reference sequence). V gave up 5 bases and J gave up 7 bases, with 24 bases separating them. This CDR3 spans 16 amino acids. The CDR3 loop reads CATSDIPRRGRGEQYF. CDR3 sequence (DNA): TGTGCCACCAGCGATATTCCCCGCAGGGGGAGGGGGGAGCAGTACTTC.